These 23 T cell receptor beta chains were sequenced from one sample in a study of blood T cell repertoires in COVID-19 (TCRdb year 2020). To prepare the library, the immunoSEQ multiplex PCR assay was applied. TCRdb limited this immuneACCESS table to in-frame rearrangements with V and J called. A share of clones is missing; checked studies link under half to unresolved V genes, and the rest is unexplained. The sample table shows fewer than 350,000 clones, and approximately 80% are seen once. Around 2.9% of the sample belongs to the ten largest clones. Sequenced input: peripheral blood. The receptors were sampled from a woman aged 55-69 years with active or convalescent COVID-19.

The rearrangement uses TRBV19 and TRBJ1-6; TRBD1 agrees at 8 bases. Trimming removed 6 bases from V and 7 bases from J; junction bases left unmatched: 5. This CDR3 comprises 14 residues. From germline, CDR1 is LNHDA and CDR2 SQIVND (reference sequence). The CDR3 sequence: CASRNRDRNSPLHF. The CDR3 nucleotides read TGTGCCAGTAGAAACCGGGACAGGAATTCACCCCTCCACTTT.

DNA for the CDR3: TGTGCCAGCAGCTTGGCAGGGGCGCATGGAAACACCATATATTTT. It encodes CASSLAGAHGNTIYF. The V call is TRBV5-4, the J call TRBJ1-3; tentatively, D is TRBD1 (6 bases). The germline V gene has CDR1 SGHNT and CDR2 YYREEE (reference sequence). There are 15 residues in the CDR3. V was shortened by 0 bases and J by 3 bases, with 10 bases between the two germline ends. Full variable domain (missing parts from reference TRBV5-4 and TRBJ1-3): ETGVTQSPTHLIKTRGQQVTLRCSSQSGHNTVSWYQQALGQGPQFIFQYYREEENGRGNFPPRFSGLQFPNYSSELNVNALELDDSALYLCASSLAGAHGNTIYFGEGSWLTVV.

CDR3 in amino acids: CASSHSPFDRGVRGYTF. Written as DNA, the CDR3 is TGTGCCAGCAGCCACTCACCGTTCGACAGGGGCGTTCGGGGCTACACCTTC. The chain carries TRBV3-1 (or the pseudogene TRBV3-2) and TRBJ1-2; 8 bases fit TRBD1. Germline CDR1 reads LGHDT; CDR2 reads YNNKEL (reference sequence). The CDR3 totals 17 residues. After removal of 3 bases from V and 8 bases from J, the junction contained 17 bases not matched to a gene.

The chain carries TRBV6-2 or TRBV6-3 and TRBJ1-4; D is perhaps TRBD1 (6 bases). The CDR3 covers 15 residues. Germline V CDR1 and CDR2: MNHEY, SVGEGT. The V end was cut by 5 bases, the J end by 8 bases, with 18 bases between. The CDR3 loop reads CASSRPGRDREKLFF. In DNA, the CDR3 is TGTGCCAGCAGTCGCCCAGGCCGAGACAGGGAAAAACTGTTTTTT.

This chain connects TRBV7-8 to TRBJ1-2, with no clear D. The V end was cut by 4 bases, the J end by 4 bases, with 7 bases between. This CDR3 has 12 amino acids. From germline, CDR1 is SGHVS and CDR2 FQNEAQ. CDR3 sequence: CASSSSVYGYTF. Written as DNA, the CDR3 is TGTGCCAGCAGCTCTTCCGTCTATGGCTACACCTTC.

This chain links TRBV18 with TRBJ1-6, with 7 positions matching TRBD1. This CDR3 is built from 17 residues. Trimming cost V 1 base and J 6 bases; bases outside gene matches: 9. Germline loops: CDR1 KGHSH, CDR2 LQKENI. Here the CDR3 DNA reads TGTGCCAGCTCACCACGGCAAACGACAGGGAGTAATTCACCCCTCCACTTT. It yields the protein CASSPRQTTGSNSPLHF.

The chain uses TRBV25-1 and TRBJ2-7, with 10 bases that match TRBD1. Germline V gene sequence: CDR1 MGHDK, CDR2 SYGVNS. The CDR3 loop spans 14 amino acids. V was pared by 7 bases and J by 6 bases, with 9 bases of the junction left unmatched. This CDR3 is CASTRTGGVGEQYF. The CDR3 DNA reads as TGTGCCAGCACCCGGACAGGGGGTGTAGGCGAGCAGTACTTC.

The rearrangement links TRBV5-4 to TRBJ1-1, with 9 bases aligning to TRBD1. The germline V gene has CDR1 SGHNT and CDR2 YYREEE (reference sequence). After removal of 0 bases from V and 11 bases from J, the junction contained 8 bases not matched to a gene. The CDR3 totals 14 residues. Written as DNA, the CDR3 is TGTGCCAGCAGCTTGGGTCGGGACAGGGTGTCGGCTTTCTTT. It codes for CASSLGRDRVSAFF.

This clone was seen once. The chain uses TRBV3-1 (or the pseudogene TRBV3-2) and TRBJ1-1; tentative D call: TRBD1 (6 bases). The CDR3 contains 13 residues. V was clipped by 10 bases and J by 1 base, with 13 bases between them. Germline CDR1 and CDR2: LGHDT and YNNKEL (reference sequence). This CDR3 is CATATGKNTEAFF. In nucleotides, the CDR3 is TGTGCCACCGCGACAGGTAAGAACACTGAAGCTTTCTTT.

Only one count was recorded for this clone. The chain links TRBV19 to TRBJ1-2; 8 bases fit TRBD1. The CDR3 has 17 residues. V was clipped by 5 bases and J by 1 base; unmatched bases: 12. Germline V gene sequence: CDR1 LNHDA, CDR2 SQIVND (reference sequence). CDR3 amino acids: CASSPGQGSSDNYGYTF. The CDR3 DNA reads TGTGCCAGTAGTCCCGGACAGGGCAGCAGTGATAACTATGGCTACACCTTC.

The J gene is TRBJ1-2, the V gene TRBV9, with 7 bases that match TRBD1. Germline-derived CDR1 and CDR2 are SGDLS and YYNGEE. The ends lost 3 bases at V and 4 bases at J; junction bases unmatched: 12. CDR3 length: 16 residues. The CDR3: CASSDPQNDRVYGYTF. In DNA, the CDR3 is TGTGCCAGCAGCGACCCCCAAAATGACAGGGTCTATGGCTACACCTTC. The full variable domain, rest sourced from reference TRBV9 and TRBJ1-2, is DSGVTQTPKHLITATGQRVTLRCSPRSGDLSVYWYQQSLDQGLQFLIQYYNGEERAKGNILERFSAQQFPDLHSELNLSSLELGDSALYFCASSDPQNDRVYGYTFGSGTRLTVV.

CDR3 protein: CASSLGGGSGGYTF. CDR3 coding DNA: TGTGCCAGCAGCCTCGGGGGGGGCTCTGGTGGCTACACCTTC. The gene calls are TRBV6-2 or TRBV6-3 and TRBJ1-2, with a weak D call TRBD1 (6 bases). CDR3 length: 14 amino acids. Trimming pared 6 bases from V and 7 bases from J, leaving 18 bases between. Looked up from germline, CDR1 is MNHEY and CDR2 is SVGEGT.

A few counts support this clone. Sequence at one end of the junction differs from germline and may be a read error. CDR3 DNA sequence: TGTGCCAGCAGCTTAGGCTTACAGGGGACGCAGGACTTC. As protein: CASSLGLQGTQDF. The chain links TRBV7-2 to TRBJ2-7; TRBD1 agrees at 7 bases. This CDR3 contains 13 residues. CDR1 and CDR2 from the germline V gene are SGHTA and FQGNSA.

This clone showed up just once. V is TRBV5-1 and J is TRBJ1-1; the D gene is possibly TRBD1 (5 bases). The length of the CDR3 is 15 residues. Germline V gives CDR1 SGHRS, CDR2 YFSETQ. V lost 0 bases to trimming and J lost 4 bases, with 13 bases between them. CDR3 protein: CASSLDPGLRTEAFF. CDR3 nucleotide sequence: TGCGCCAGCAGCTTGGATCCAGGGCTTCGCACTGAAGCTTTCTTT.

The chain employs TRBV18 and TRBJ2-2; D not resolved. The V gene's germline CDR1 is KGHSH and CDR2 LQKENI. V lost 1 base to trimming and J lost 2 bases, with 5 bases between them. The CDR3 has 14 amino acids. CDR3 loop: CASSPRHNTGELFF. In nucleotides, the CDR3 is TGTGCCAGCTCACCACGACACAACACCGGGGAGCTGTTTTTT.

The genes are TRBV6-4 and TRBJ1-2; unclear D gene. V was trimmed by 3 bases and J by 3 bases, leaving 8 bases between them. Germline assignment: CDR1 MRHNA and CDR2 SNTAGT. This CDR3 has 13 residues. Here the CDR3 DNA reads TGTGCCAGCAGTGATCGGGGAGACTATGGCTACACCTTC. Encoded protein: CASSDRGDYGYTF.

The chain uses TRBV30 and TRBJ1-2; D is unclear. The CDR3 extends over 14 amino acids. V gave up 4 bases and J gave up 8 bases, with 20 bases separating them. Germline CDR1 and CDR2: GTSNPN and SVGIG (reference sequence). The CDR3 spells CAWTLTTRTGGYTF. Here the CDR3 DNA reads TGTGCCTGGACCCTTACCACCCGTACGGGAGGCTACACCTTC.

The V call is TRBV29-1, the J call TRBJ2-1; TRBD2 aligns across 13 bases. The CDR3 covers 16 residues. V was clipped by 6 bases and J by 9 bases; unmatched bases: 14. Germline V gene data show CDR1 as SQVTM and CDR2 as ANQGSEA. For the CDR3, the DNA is TGCAGCGTCGCCCAATTACTAGCGGGGGGGCGTGGTGAGCAGTTCTTC. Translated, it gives CSVAQLLAGGRGEQFF.

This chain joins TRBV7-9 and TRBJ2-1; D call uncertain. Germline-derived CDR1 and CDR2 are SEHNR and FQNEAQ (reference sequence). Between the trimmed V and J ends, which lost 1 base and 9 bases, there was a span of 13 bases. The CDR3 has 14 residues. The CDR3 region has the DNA TGTGCCAGCAGCTTAGTGGCAGGTAATGGTGAGCAGTTCTTC. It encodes CASSLVAGNGEQFF.

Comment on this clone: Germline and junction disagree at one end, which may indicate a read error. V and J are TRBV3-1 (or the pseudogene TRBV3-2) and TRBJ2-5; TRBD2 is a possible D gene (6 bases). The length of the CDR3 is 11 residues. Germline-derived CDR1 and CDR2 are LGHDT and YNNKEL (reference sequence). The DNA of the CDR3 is TGTGCCAGCAGCCGACTTGGGACTCCAAACTTC. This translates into CASSRLGTPNF.

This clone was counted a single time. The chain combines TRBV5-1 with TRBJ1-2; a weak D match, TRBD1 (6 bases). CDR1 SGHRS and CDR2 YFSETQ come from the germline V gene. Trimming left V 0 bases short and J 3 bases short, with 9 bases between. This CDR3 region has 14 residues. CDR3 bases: TGCGCCAGCAGCTTGGATGACAGGCACTATGGCTACACCTTC. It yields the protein CASSLDDRHYGYTF. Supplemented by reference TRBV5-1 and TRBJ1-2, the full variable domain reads KAGVTQTPRYLIKTRGQQVTLSCSPISGHRSVSWYQQTPGQGLQFLFEYFSETQRNKGNFPGRFSGRQFSNSRSEMNVSTLELGDSALYLCASSLDDRHYGYTFGSGTRLTVV.

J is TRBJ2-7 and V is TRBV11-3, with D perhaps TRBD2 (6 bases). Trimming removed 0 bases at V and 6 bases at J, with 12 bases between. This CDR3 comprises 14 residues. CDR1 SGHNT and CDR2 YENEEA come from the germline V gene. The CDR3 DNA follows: TGTGCCAGCAGCTTAGATGGCGGGGATCGCGAGCAGTACTTC. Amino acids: CASSLDGGDREQYF. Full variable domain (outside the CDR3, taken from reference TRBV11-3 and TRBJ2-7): EAGVVQSPRYKIIEKKQPVAFWCNPISGHNTLYWYLQNLGQGPELLIRYENEEAVDDSQLPKDRFSAERLKGVDSTLKIQPAELGDSAVYLCASSLDGGDREQYFGPGTRLTVT.

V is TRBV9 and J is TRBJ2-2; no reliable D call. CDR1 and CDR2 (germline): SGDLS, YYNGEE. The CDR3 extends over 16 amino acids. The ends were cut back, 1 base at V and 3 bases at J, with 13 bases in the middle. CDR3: CASSVNNRPDTGELFF. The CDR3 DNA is TGTGCCAGCAGCGTAAACAACCGTCCCGACACCGGGGAGCTGTTTTTT.